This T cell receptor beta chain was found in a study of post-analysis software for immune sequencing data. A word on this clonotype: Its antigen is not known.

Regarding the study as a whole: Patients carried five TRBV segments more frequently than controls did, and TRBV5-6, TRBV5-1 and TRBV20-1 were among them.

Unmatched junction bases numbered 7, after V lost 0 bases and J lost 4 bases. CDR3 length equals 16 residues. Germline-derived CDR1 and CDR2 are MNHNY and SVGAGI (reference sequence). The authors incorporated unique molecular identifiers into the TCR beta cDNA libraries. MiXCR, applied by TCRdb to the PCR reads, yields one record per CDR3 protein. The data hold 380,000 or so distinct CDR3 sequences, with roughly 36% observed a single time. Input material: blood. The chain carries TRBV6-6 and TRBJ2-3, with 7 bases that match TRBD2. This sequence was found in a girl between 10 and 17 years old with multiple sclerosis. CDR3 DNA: TGTGCCAGCAGTTACTCGATTCACGGGGGGTCAGATACGCAGTATTTT. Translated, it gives CASSYSIHGGSDTQYF.